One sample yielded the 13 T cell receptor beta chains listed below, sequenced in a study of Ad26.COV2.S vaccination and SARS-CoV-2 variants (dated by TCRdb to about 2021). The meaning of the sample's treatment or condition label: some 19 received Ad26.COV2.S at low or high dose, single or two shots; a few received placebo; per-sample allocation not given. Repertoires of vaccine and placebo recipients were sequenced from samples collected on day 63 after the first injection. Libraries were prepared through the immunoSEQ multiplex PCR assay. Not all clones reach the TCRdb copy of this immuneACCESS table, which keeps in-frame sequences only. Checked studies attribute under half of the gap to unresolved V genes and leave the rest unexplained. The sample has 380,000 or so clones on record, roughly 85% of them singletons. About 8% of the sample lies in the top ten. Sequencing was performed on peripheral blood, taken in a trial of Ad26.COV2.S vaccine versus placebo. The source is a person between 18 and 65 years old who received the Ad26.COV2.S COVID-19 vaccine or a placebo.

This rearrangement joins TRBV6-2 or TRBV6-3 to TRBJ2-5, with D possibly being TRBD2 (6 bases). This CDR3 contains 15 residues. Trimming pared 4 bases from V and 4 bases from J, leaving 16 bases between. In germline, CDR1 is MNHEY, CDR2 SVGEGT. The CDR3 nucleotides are TGTGCCAGCAGTTGGAAACTAGCATTAAGAGAGACCCAGTACTTC. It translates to CASSWKLALRETQYF.

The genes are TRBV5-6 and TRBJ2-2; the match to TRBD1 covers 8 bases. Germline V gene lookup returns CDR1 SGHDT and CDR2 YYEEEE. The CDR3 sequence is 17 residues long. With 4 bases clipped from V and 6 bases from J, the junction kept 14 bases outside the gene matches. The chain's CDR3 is CASSAPFRGPWAGELFF. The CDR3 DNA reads TGTGCCAGCAGCGCGCCTTTCAGGGGGCCCTGGGCCGGGGAGCTGTTTTTT.

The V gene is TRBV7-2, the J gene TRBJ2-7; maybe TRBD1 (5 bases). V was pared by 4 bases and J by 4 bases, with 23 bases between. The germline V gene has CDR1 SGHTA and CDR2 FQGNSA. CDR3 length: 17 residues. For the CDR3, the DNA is TGTGCCAGCAGCTCCGCGCTGGCGGCCGAAGGGGCATACGAGCAGTACTTC. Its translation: CASSSALAAEGAYEQYF.

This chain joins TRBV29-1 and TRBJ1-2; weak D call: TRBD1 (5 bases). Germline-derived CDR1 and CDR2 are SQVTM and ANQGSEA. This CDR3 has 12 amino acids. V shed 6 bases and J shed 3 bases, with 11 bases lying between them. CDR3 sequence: CSVAGGDYGYTF. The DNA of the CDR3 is TGCAGCGTCGCGGGGGGGGACTATGGCTACACCTTC.

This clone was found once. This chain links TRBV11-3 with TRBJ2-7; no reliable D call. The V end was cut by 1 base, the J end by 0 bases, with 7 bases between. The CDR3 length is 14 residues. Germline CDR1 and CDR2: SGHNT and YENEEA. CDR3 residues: CASSLAPGSYEQYF. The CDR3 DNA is TGTGCCAGCAGCTTAGCACCGGGCTCCTACGAGCAGTACTTC.

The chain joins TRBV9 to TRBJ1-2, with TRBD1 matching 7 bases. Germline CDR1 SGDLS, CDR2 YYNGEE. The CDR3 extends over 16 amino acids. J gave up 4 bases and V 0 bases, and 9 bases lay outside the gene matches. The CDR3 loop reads CASSVVPRGICYGYTF. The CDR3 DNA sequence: TGTGCCAGCAGCGTAGTTCCCAGGGGGATCTGCTATGGCTACACCTTC.

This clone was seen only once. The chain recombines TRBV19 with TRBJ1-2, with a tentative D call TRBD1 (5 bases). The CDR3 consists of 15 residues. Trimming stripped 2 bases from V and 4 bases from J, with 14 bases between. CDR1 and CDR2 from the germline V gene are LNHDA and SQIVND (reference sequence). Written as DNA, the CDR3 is TGTGCCAGTAGTATACCCACCAGGGTCCTCTATGGCTACACCTTC. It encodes CASSIPTRVLYGYTF.

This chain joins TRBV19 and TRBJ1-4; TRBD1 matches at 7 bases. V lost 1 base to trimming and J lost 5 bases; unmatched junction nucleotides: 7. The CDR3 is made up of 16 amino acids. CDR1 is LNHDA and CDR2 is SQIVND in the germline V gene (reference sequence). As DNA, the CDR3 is TGTGCCAGTAGTATAGGGAAGGGGGCTGGCAATGAAAAACTGTTTTTT. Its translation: CASSIGKGAGNEKLFF.

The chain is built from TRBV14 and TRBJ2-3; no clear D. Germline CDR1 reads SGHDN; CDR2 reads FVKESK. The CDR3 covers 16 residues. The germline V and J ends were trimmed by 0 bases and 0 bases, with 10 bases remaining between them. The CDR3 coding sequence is TGTGCCAGCAGCCAAGAATTCGGAGTGAGCACAGATACGCAGTATTTT. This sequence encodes CASSQEFGVSTDTQYF. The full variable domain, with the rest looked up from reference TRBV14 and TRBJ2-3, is EAGVTQFPSHSVIEKGQTVTLRCDPISGHDNLYWYRRVMGKEIKFLLHFVKESKQDESGMPNNRFLAERTGGTYSTLKVQPAELEDSGVYFCASSQEFGVSTDTQYFGPGTRLTVL.

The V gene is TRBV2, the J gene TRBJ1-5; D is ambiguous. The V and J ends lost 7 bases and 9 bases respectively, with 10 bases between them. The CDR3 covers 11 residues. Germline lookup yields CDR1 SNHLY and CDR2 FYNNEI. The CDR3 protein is CASTGSGPQHF. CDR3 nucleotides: TGTGCCAGCACCGGATCTGGGCCCCAGCATTTT.

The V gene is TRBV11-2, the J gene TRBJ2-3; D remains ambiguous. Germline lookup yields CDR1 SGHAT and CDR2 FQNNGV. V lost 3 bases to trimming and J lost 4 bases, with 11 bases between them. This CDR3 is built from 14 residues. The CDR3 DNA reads TGTGCCAGCAGCTTCTTTCGGCTGCCAGATACGCAGTATTTT. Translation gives CASSFFRLPDTQYF.

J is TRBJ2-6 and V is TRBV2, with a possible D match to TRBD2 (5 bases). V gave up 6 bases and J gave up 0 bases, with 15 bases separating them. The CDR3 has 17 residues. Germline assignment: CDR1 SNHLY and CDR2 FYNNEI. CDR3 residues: CASRRVVMASGANVLTF. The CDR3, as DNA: TGTGCCAGCAGGAGGGTCGTTATGGCCTCTGGGGCCAACGTCCTGACTTTC.

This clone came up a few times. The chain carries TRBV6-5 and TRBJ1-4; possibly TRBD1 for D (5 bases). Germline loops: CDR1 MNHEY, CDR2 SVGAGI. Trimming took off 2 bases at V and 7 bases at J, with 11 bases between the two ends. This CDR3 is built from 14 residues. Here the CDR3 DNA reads TGTGCCAGCAGTTACCAGGGTCTAGGTGAAAAACTGTTTTTT. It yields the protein CASSYQGLGEKLFF.